The TCR beta chain described here comes from a study of blood T cell repertoires in COVID-19 (TCRdb year 2020). Concerning the study at large: Samples covering the acute and convalescent phases of COVID-19 were provided by collaborators in the United States, Italy and Spain. The repertoires were made available in a free public database intended to serve as a resource for research on the immune response to SARS-CoV-2. HLA class I and class II types, where available, came from metadata supplied by the sample provider rather than from assay-based typing. The dataset comprised deeply sampled blood TCRbeta repertoires from subjects exposed to, actively infected with, or recovered from COVID-19. The material from the prospective study consisted of cDNA or gDNA derived from T cells, B-cell-depleted T cells, or PBMCs. A de-identified subject ID, COVID-19 status, age in years and sex were almost always included in the sample metadata. The samples were drawn from the first 160 participants of the ongoing ImmuneRACE study and from 1,254 subjects provided by 6 global collaborators.

Paper-wide results and their limitations: The quantity of clinical and demographic metadata differed by source and by participant and was supplied without curation.

Collaborating institutions collected whole blood in K2EDTA tubes following their own protocols. Collaborator samples were shipped for TCRbeta analysis as frozen whole blood, isolated PBMCs, or DNA extracted from either sample type. The immunoSEQ Assay, a bias-controlled multiplex PCR, was used to amplify TCRbeta CDR3 regions from genomic DNA. As for how the authors treated the data: The number of nucleated cells in each sample was estimated from the amplification of reference gene primers within the assay. To quantify the absolute abundance of each unique TCRbeta CDR3 rearrangement, sequence reads were collapsed and filtered. For each sample, productive Simpson clonality was calculated as the square root of Simpson's diversity index across productive rearrangements. The table comes from immuneACCESS by way of TCRdb, which keeps in-frame sequences with V and J called. Part of the clones is missing from these tables; in studies checked, under half for an unresolved V gene and the rest for unknown reasons. The DNA gave D and trimming, while V, J and clone size come from that table. The sample records approximately 190,000 clones, about 80% of which are singletons. Together, the top ten hold roughly 6.7% of the sample.

Based on the germline V gene (reference sequence), the CDR1 and CDR2 sequences are LNHDA and SQIVND. Reading from cysteine to phenylalanine, the CDR3 counts 15 amino acids. The only DNA kept is the CDR3, 45 bases in frame from the first base. Ends trimmed: V by 5 bases, J by 5 bases; bases unmatched to a gene: 8. Comment on this clone: It has no known antigen specificity. No quality values exist for individual bases; no much larger clone is one base distant.

Here the chain combines TRBV19 and TRBJ1-2, with TRBD1 matching 10 junction bases. The sample comprised peripheral blood. This clonotype was sampled from a man aged 55-75 years with acute or convalescent COVID-19. The sequence in DNA is TGTGCCAGTAGTTCCGGGACAGGGGTGCGGTATGGCTACACCTTC. It specifies CASSSGTGVRYGYTF.